A single sample gave rise to the 32 T cell receptor beta chains below, sequenced in a study of blood T cell repertoires in COVID-19. The protocol was immunoSEQ multiplex PCR, while the TCRdb copy is restricted to in-frame clones and leaves out a portion. The table has approximately 110,000 clones, about 87% seen once; the top ten hold 4.6%. The sequenced sample consisted of peripheral blood. The source of these receptors is a woman aged 45-65 years with acute or convalescent COVID-19.

The V gene is TRBV5-6, the J gene TRBJ1-2; no reliable D call. V was trimmed by 4 bases and J by 4 bases, leaving 11 bases between them. The germline V gene has CDR1 SGHDT and CDR2 YYEEEE. This CDR3 has 13 amino acids. The CDR3 bases are TGTGCCAGCAGCCCGGTTTCTAGCTATGGCTACACCTTC. Protein product: CASSPVSSYGYTF.

This rearrangement joins TRBV7-9 to TRBJ2-3; D not certain. Germline CDR1 and CDR2: SEHNR and FQNEAQ (reference sequence). Trimming cost V 4 bases and J 4 bases, with 9 bases left between them. The CDR3 is 13 residues long. The CDR3 region has the DNA TGTGCCAGCAGCTCCATTTCGGCAGATACGCAGTATTTT. It translates to CASSSISADTQYF. The variable domain in full, with the rest retrieved from reference TRBV7-9 and TRBJ2-3, is DTGVSQNPRHKITKRGQNVTFRCDPISEHNRLYWYRQTLGQGPEFLTYFQNEAQLEKSRLLSDRFSAERPKGSFSTLEIQRTEQGDSAMYLCASSSISADTQYFGPGTRLTVL.

The chain couples TRBV5-4 to TRBJ2-5; D unresolved. The CDR3 is 12 amino acids. Germline V gives CDR1 SGHNT, CDR2 YYREEE (reference sequence). V lost 4 bases to trimming and J lost 0 bases, with 4 bases between them. The CDR3: CASSINQETQYF. CDR3 DNA: TGTGCCAGCAGCATTAACCAAGAGACCCAGTACTTC.

The chain has TRBV11-2 and TRBJ2-1; tentative D call: TRBD2 (6 bases). Trimming stripped 6 bases from V and 8 bases from J, with 32 bases between. Germline V gene sequence: CDR1 SGHAT, CDR2 FQNNGV. The CDR3 covers 19 residues. In DNA form, the CDR3 reads TGTGCCAGCAGTCGCCGTTGGGGCGGCGGGGAGGCCAAGACAGATGAGCAGTTCTTC. This encodes CASSRRWGGGEAKTDEQFF.

This chain connects TRBV2 to TRBJ2-1, with TRBD2 matching 12 bases. The CDR3 contains 16 residues. V shed 6 bases, J shed 9 bases, and the junction held 12 bases outside the gene matches. Per the germline V gene, CDR1 is SNHLY and CDR2 is FYNNEI. In nucleotides, the CDR3 is TGTGCCAGCAGGAAGGGGGCTAGCGGGAGGGCCAGTGAGCAGTTCTTC. Its protein is CASRKGASGRASEQFF.

The chain carries TRBV27 and TRBJ2-1, with 9 positions matching TRBD2. This CDR3 spans 16 amino acids. Germline loops: CDR1 MNHEY, CDR2 SMNVEV (reference sequence). The junction had 6 bases not matched to a gene; V was cut back by 1 base and J by 5 bases. CDR3 protein: CASSLWGLAGHNEQFF. Here the CDR3 DNA reads TGTGCCAGCAGTTTATGGGGACTAGCTGGACACAATGAGCAGTTCTTC.

This clone has a single count. This rearrangement joins TRBV3-1 (or the pseudogene TRBV3-2) to TRBJ2-1; D remains unclear. Germline lookup yields CDR1 LGHDT and CDR2 YNNKEL (reference sequence). Trimming shortened V by 1 base and J by 0 bases, and 4 bases separated the two germline ends. The CDR3 totals 14 residues. The CDR3 here is CASSQVFSYNEQFF. The CDR3 DNA reads TGTGCCAGCAGCCAAGTCTTCTCCTACAATGAGCAGTTCTTC.

The chain employs TRBV4-3 and TRBJ2-1, with 10 bases identical to TRBD2. The CDR3 runs 14 residues. The J segment lost 8 bases and the V segment lost 5 bases, leaving 6 bases of the junction unmatched. Germline V gene sequence: CDR1 LGHNA, CDR2 YSLEER. In DNA form, the CDR3 reads TGCGCCAGCAGCTTGTCTAGCGGGAGTGATGAGCAGTTCTTC. This sequence encodes CASSLSSGSDEQFF.

V and J are TRBV7-2 and TRBJ1-1; possible D gene TRBD1, 5 bases. Germline CDR1 is SGHTA and CDR2 is FQGNSA. This CDR3 is built from 13 residues. With 4 bases removed from V and 0 bases from J, the gap between germline ends came to 6 bases. Written as DNA, the CDR3 is TGTGCCAGCAGCTCGACAGTGAACACTGAAGCTTTCTTT. Protein sequence: CASSSTVNTEAFF.

The V call is TRBV7-9, the J call TRBJ2-5; D is possibly TRBD1 (6 bases). Germline CDR1 is SEHNR and CDR2 is FQNEAQ (reference sequence). The V gene lost 1 base and the J gene lost 1 base, with 19 bases spanning the gap. CDR3 length: 18 amino acids. The CDR3 protein is CASSLGGRGQSPQETQYF. CDR3 in DNA: TGTGCCAGCAGCTTAGGGGGACGGGGACAATCCCCCCAAGAGACCCAGTACTTC. Supplemented by reference TRBV7-9 and TRBJ2-5, the full variable domain reads DTGVSQNPRHKITKRGQNVTFRCDPISEHNRLYWYRQTLGQGPEFLTYFQNEAQLEKSRLLSDRFSAERPKGSFSTLEIQRTEQGDSAMYLCASSLGGRGQSPQETQYFGPGTRLLVL.

V and J are TRBV9 and TRBJ1-1, with 9 positions matching TRBD1. Germline V gene lookup returns CDR1 SGDLS and CDR2 YYNGEE. The CDR3 extends over 15 amino acids. The junction had 7 bases not matched to a gene; V was cut back by 4 bases and J by 3 bases. CDR3 sequence reads: CASSPLTGGYTEAFF. For the CDR3, the DNA is TGTGCCAGCAGCCCTCTGACAGGGGGGTACACTGAAGCTTTCTTT.

The V gene is TRBV7-9, the J gene TRBJ1-4; 8 nucleotides line up with TRBD1. Germline assignment: CDR1 SEHNR and CDR2 FQNEAQ (reference sequence). J lost 8 bases, V lost 2 bases, and 7 bases had no gene match. This CDR3 region has 15 residues. The CDR3 region has the DNA TGTGCCAGCAGCTTAAGGACAGGGTTCCGAGAAAAACTGTTTTTT. Its translation: CASSLRTGFREKLFF.

The gene calls are TRBV7-9 and TRBJ2-7, with a weak D call TRBD2 (5 bases). V gave up 2 bases and J gave up 2 bases, with 10 bases separating them. The germline gives CDR1 SEHNR, CDR2 FQNEAQ (reference sequence). This CDR3 has 14 amino acids. CDR3 nucleotide sequence: TGTGCCAGCAGCTTACGGCTAGCTCCCTACGAGCAGTACTTC. Amino acids: CASSLRLAPYEQYF.

V is TRBV24-1 and J is TRBJ1-2; 11 bases map to TRBD1. Per the germline V gene, CDR1 is KGHDR and CDR2 is SFDVKD. The CDR3 totals 16 residues. The V segment lost 2 bases and the J segment 5 bases; nucleotides outside the gene matches: 6. CDR3 bases: TGTGCCACCAGTGATTGGGGGACAGGGGGAGAATATGGCTACACCTTC. It encodes CATSDWGTGGEYGYTF.

V and J are TRBV23-1 and TRBJ1-4, with 9 positions matching TRBD1. TRBV23-1 is labeled an ORF, and its function is uncertain. Trimming took 9 bases from V and 5 from J; bases not matched to a gene: 10. The CDR3 has 15 amino acids. CDR3 in DNA: TGCGCCAGTAATCGGAACAGGGGGCCCAATGAAAAACTGTTTTTT. This sequence encodes CASNRNRGPNEKLFF.

The gene calls are TRBV12-2 and TRBJ1-5; TRBD1 is taken as the D call from the table, unchecked against the DNA. TRBV12-2 is annotated as a pseudogene. This CDR3 has 15 residues. The DNA for the CDR3 is TGTGCAAGTCGCTTGTGCAGGGGGCCCAATCAGCCCCAGCATTTT. It specifies CASRLCRGPNQPQHF.

The chain joins TRBV14 to TRBJ1-6, with D perhaps TRBD1 (6 bases). The CDR3 sequence is 13 residues long. V lost 8 bases and J lost 6, with 11 bases in between. Per germline, CDR1 SGHDN and CDR2 FVKESK. The CDR3 protein is CASPGHLNSPLHF. The CDR3 DNA sequence: TGTGCCAGCCCGGGACATCTTAATTCACCCCTCCACTTT.

Only a few counts were recorded for this clone. The genes are TRBV30 and TRBJ1-1; TRBD1 is a possible D gene (5 bases). Deletions cut 4 bases from V and 1 base from J, with 10 bases between. The CDR3 consists of 13 residues. From germline, CDR1 is GTSNPN and CDR2 SVGIG (reference sequence). The CDR3 sequence is CAWKGSGNTEAFF. CDR3 nucleotides: TGTGCCTGGAAGGGGTCGGGGAACACTGAAGCTTTCTTT.

This clone was recorded only once. The chain joins TRBV3-1 (or the pseudogene TRBV3-2) to TRBJ1-3; no firm D call. The CDR3 is made up of 17 amino acids. CDR1 and CDR2 (germline): LGHDT, YNNKEL (reference sequence). V shed 4 bases and J shed 1 base, with 17 bases lying between them. The CDR3: CASSRYYEHPSGNTIYF. CDR3 nucleotide sequence: TGTGCCAGCAGCCGTTACTACGAACACCCATCTGGAAACACCATATATTTT.

The rearrangement joins TRBV7-3 to TRBJ1-1; 7 nucleotides align to TRBD1. The length of the CDR3 is 13 residues. CDR1 is SGHTA and CDR2 is FQGTGA in the germline V gene. Trimming cost V 3 bases and J 5 bases; bases outside gene matches: 3. The CDR3 protein is CASSFDRETEAFF. The CDR3 DNA sequence: TGTGCCAGCAGCTTCGACAGGGAGACTGAAGCTTTCTTT.

This clone was counted between two and nine times. V usage is TRBV3-1 (or the pseudogene TRBV3-2) and J usage is TRBJ1-1; perhaps TRBD1 as D (5 bases). V gave up 6 bases and J gave up 0 bases, with 11 bases separating them. Germline assignment: CDR1 LGHDT and CDR2 YNNKEL (reference sequence). This CDR3 is built from 14 residues. CDR3 in amino acids: CASRPDKMNTEAFF. CDR3 nucleotides: TGTGCCAGCAGACCGGACAAGATGAACACTGAAGCTTTCTTT.

The rearrangement uses TRBV28 and TRBJ1-3; TRBD1 matches at 8 bases. Looked up from germline, CDR1 is MDHEN and CDR2 is SYDVKM. The V and J ends lost 5 bases and 3 bases, in that order; junction bases with no gene match: 0. The CDR3 extends over 13 amino acids. The chain's CDR3 is CASSDRGGNTIYF. CDR3 in DNA: TGTGCCAGCAGTGACAGGGGTGGAAACACCATATATTTT.

The chain employs TRBV5-6 and TRBJ2-1, with a possible D match to TRBD2 (5 bases). V lost 4 bases to trimming and J lost 6 bases, with 14 bases between them. This CDR3 is built from 14 residues. Per the germline V gene, CDR1 is SGHDT and CDR2 is YYEEEE. This chain's CDR3 is CASSRGLAFNEQFF. The CDR3 coding sequence is TGTGCCAGCAGCCGAGGGCTAGCTTTCAATGAGCAGTTCTTC.

This clone was detected once. The rearrangement uses TRBV28 and TRBJ1-6, with TRBD1 matching 10 bases. The CDR3 contains 13 residues. The V segment lost 8 bases and the J segment 9 bases; nucleotides outside the gene matches: 4. The germline V gene encodes CDR1 MDHEN and CDR2 SYDVKM. Written as DNA, the CDR3 is TGTGCCAGCGGCGGGACAGGGGTTTCACCCCTCCACTTT. Its protein is CASGGTGVSPLHF.

The chain links TRBV5-1 to TRBJ1-2, with D possibly matching TRBD1 (6 bases). Germline V lookup: CDR1 SGHRS, CDR2 YFSETQ. The CDR3 extends over 14 amino acids. V was clipped by 3 bases and J by 3 bases, with 12 bases between them. The CDR3 region has the DNA TGCGCCAGCAGCTCAGGGGTATTTGACTATGGCTACACCTTC. Its protein product is CASSSGVFDYGYTF.

The gene calls are TRBV7-9 and TRBJ2-1; 7 nucleotides align to TRBD1. The germline CDR1 and CDR2 sequences are SEHNR and FQNEAQ (reference sequence). CDR3 length: 16 residues. The V gene end was trimmed by 4 bases and the J gene end by 2 bases; junction bases not matched to a gene: 8. CDR3: CASSSSTGYPYNEQFF. CDR3 DNA sequence: TGTGCCAGCAGCTCTTCGACAGGGTACCCCTACAATGAGCAGTTCTTC.

The chain is built from TRBV18 and TRBJ1-5; possibly TRBD1 for D (5 bases). Per the germline V gene, CDR1 is KGHSH and CDR2 is LQKENI. V shed 5 bases and J shed 5 bases, with 10 bases lying between them. This CDR3 has 13 amino acids. In DNA form, the CDR3 reads TGTGCCAGCTCAGACAGTGGGGATCAGCCCCAGCATTTT. This sequence encodes CASSDSGDQPQHF.

The chain carries TRBV14 and TRBJ2-3; TRBD2 matches at 7 bases. Germline loops: CDR1 SGHDN, CDR2 FVKESK. The CDR3 covers 16 residues. After removal of 4 bases from V and 2 bases from J, the junction contained 9 bases not matched to a gene. The CDR3 bases are TGTGCCAGCAGCCCATTAGCGGGTCTCAACACAGATACGCAGTATTTT. It encodes CASSPLAGLNTDTQYF.

The V call is TRBV19, the J call TRBJ2-3, with D tentatively TRBD2 (6 bases). Germline V gene sequence: CDR1 LNHDA, CDR2 SQIVND (reference sequence). This CDR3 spans 13 amino acids. The germline V and J ends were trimmed by 3 bases and 4 bases, with 8 bases remaining between them. CDR3 amino acids: CASSMWGADTQYF. The CDR3 DNA is TGTGCCAGTAGTATGTGGGGGGCAGATACGCAGTATTTT.

The chain carries TRBV10-3 and TRBJ1-2; 9 nucleotides agree with TRBD1. The J segment lost 4 bases and the V segment lost 4 bases, leaving 1 base of the junction unmatched. CDR1 ENHRY and CDR2 SYGVKD come from the germline V gene. The CDR3 covers 13 residues. Here the CDR3 reads CAISGDRAYGYTF. The CDR3 DNA reads as TGTGCCATCAGTGGGGACAGGGCCTATGGCTACACCTTC.

This sequence joins TRBV7-9 and TRBJ1-2, with D perhaps matching TRBD1 (5 bases). Germline loops: CDR1 SEHNR, CDR2 FQNEAQ (reference sequence). CDR3 length equals 15 residues. Deletions cut 5 bases from V and 6 bases from J, with 19 bases between. The DNA of the CDR3 is TGTGCCAGCAGCGGGCGCGGTGGGGCCGTAGATGGCTACACCTTC. Translated, it gives CASSGRGGAVDGYTF.

V and J are TRBV30 and TRBJ1-5, with 8 bases lining up with TRBD1. CDR1 GTSNPN and CDR2 SVGIG come from the germline V gene (reference sequence). The CDR3 extends over 13 amino acids. V was pared by 3 bases and J by 7 bases, with 5 bases of the junction left unmatched. The CDR3 nucleotides are TGTGCCTGGAGAGACAGGGGTGGACAGCCCCAGCATTTT. Its protein is CAWRDRGGQPQHF.